The 26 T cell receptor beta chains presented below share a single source sample, sequenced in a study of blood T cell repertoires in COVID-19. Profiled with immunoSEQ multiplex PCR; TCRdb holds only in-frame clones, not every one. The sample records about 400,000 clones, around 90% being singletons. Source material: PBMCs or T cells enriched from blood (not recorded which). These receptors were taken from a woman in her thirties or forties with acute COVID-19.

The chain recombines TRBV7-8 with TRBJ2-1; TRBD1 agrees at 10 bases. The V gene end was trimmed by 4 bases and the J gene end by 5 bases; junction bases not matched to a gene: 11. CDR1 is SGHVS, CDR2 FQNEAQ, per germline. The CDR3 spans 17 residues. CDR3 in DNA: TGTGCCAGCAGCTCCCTCTGGCCGGGACAGGGGCACAATGAGCAGTTCTTC. It yields the protein CASSSLWPGQGHNEQFF.

The chain joins TRBV2 to TRBJ1-3; D is unresolved. There are 13 residues in the CDR3. Germline CDR1 reads SNHLY; CDR2 reads FYNNEI. The V gene lost 2 bases and the J gene lost 4 bases, with 6 bases spanning the gap. The CDR3 here is CASSEYRGNTIYF. The CDR3 DNA sequence: TGTGCCAGCAGTGAATACAGAGGAAACACCATATATTTT. Based on the CDR3 plus reference TRBV2 and TRBJ1-3, the full variable domain is EPEVTQTPSHQVTQMGQEVILRCVPISNHLYFYWYRQILGQKVEFLVSFYNNEISEKSEIFDDQFSVERPDGSNFTLKIRSTKLEDSAMYFCASSEYRGNTIYFGEGSWLTVV.

In this sample, this clone turned up once. The chain recombines TRBV5-1 with TRBJ1-1, with 7 bases that match TRBD1. V was pared by 4 bases and J by 0 bases, with 6 bases of the junction left unmatched. Germline V gene data show CDR1 as SGHRS and CDR2 as YFSETQ. This CDR3 is 15 amino acids long. The CDR3 reads CASSEGQSMNTEAFF. The CDR3 DNA sequence: TGCGCCAGCAGCGAGGGACAGAGCATGAACACTGAAGCTTTCTTT.

The rearrangement uses TRBV5-1 and TRBJ1-6; TRBD1 agrees at 7 bases. The V segment lost 1 base and the J segment 6 bases; nucleotides outside the gene matches: 4. The CDR3 consists of 15 residues. Germline values: CDR1 SGHRS, CDR2 YFSETQ. The DNA of the CDR3 is TGCGCCAGCAGCTTGAACGACAGGGTTAATTCACCCCTCCACTTT. It specifies CASSLNDRVNSPLHF.

V gene TRBV30 combines with J gene TRBJ2-2, with a tentative D call TRBD2 (5 bases). Germline V lookup: CDR1 GTSNPN, CDR2 SVGIG (reference sequence). V dropped 2 bases and J dropped 1 base, with 8 bases sitting between them. The CDR3 runs 14 residues. CDR3 nucleotide sequence: TGTGCCTGGAGTTCGCGGGTGAACACCGGGGAGCTGTTTTTT. Protein product: CAWSSRVNTGELFF.

The chain links TRBV7-9 to TRBJ2-1; tentative D call: TRBD1 (6 bases). V was pared by 5 bases and J by 6 bases, with 14 bases between. Germline-derived CDR1 and CDR2 are SEHNR and FQNEAQ (reference sequence). This CDR3 region has 14 residues. This chain's CDR3 is CASSPRGQLNEQFF. CDR3 nucleotides: TGTGCCAGCAGCCCCAGGGGCCAGCTCAATGAGCAGTTCTTC. The whole variable domain, remainder taken from reference TRBV7-9 and TRBJ2-1, is DTGVSQNPRHKITKRGQNVTFRCDPISEHNRLYWYRQTLGQGPEFLTYFQNEAQLEKSRLLSDRFSAERPKGSFSTLEIQRTEQGDSAMYLCASSPRGQLNEQFFGPGTRLTVL.

The chain combines TRBV15 with TRBJ2-5; the D gene is possibly TRBD1 (6 bases). V lost 5 bases to trimming and J lost 5 bases, with 15 bases between them. CDR3 length: 14 amino acids. From germline, CDR1 is LNHNV and CDR2 YYDKDF (reference sequence). The CDR3 is CATSSGALGETQYF. The CDR3 DNA follows: TGTGCCACCAGCTCAGGGGCGCTCGGCGAGACCCAGTACTTC.

This clone was seen a single time. The rearrangement links TRBV5-1 to TRBJ2-7; maybe TRBD2 (6 bases). Trimming left V 0 bases short and J 7 bases short, with 11 bases between. This CDR3 region has 13 residues. Germline V gene lookup returns CDR1 SGHRS and CDR2 YFSETQ. For the CDR3, the DNA is TGCGCCAGCAGCTTGGAGGCGGGGCGGGAGCAGTACTTC. Translating it yields CASSLEAGREQYF.

This chain joins TRBV3-1 (or the pseudogene TRBV3-2) and TRBJ1-5; the D is unclear. Germline assignment: CDR1 LGHDT and CDR2 YNNKEL (reference sequence). The CDR3 extends over 12 amino acids. Trimming took off 5 bases at V and 9 bases at J, with 11 bases between the two ends. The CDR3 spells CASSAGEGPQHF. For the CDR3, the DNA is TGTGCCAGCAGCGCGGGTGAGGGGCCCCAGCATTTT.

The chain has TRBV24-1 and TRBJ2-7, with 7 bases aligning to TRBD2. Per the germline V gene, CDR1 is KGHDR and CDR2 is SFDVKD. Germline trimming cut 2 bases from V and 7 bases from J; bases unmatched to any gene: 10. The CDR3 covers 15 residues. For the CDR3, the DNA is TGTGCCACCAGTGATTCCTGGGGAGGGTCGGGGGAGCAGTACTTC. This encodes CATSDSWGGSGEQYF.

This rearrangement joins TRBV10-3 to TRBJ1-4; TRBD1 might be the D (5 bases). Germline CDR1 and CDR2: ENHRY and SYGVKD. Trimming removed 4 bases from V and 8 bases from J, with 11 bases in between. The CDR3 totals 13 residues. CDR3 bases: TGTGCCATCAGTGCGGGGGACGAGGAAAAACTGTTTTTT. Protein: CAISAGDEEKLFF.

The chain recombines TRBV19 with TRBJ1-2; TRBD1 is a possible D gene (6 bases). This CDR3 is 13 amino acids long. Deletions cut 5 bases from V and 5 bases from J, with 12 bases between. The germline CDR1 and CDR2 sequences are LNHDA and SQIVND (reference sequence). In DNA, the CDR3 is TGTGCCAGTAGTGATAAGGGGGAATATGGCTACACCTTC. Protein: CASSDKGEYGYTF.

The chain employs TRBV5-6 and TRBJ2-5, with 11 positions matching TRBD2. Germline CDR1 and CDR2: SGHDT and YYEEEE. J was trimmed by 3 bases and V by 5 bases; bases with no gene match: 12. This CDR3 has 17 amino acids. The CDR3 DNA sequence: TGTGCCAGCAGTAATGGTGCTAGCGGGGGGCCAGAAGAGACCCAGTACTTC. Amino acid sequence: CASSNGASGGPEETQYF.

The chain joins TRBV12-3 or TRBV12-4 to TRBJ2-1, with D perhaps TRBD2 (5 bases). The length of the CDR3 is 12 residues. The V end was cut by 4 bases, the J end by 9 bases, with 10 bases between. The CDR3 is CASSSEGGEQFF. The DNA of the CDR3 is TGTGCCAGCAGTTCAGAAGGAGGTGAGCAGTTCTTC.

The V gene is TRBV10-3, the J gene TRBJ2-5, with TRBD2 as a possible D gene (7 bases). The CDR3 runs 13 residues. In germline, CDR1 is ENHRY, CDR2 SYGVKD. V was trimmed by 10 bases and J by 1 base, leaving 13 bases between them. CDR3 sequence: CATLGGPQETQYF. CDR3 in DNA: TGTGCCACCCTGGGGGGGCCCCAAGAGACCCAGTACTTC.

The rearrangement links TRBV30 to TRBJ1-2; perhaps TRBD1 as D (5 bases). From germline, CDR1 is GTSNPN and CDR2 SVGIG (reference sequence). The V and J ends lost 0 bases and 8 bases respectively, with 13 bases between them. The CDR3 has 13 residues. The CDR3 reads CAWSVNHPGGYTF. CDR3 nucleotides: TGTGCCTGGAGTGTCAACCACCCAGGGGGCTACACCTTC.

The chain recombines TRBV7-2 with TRBJ1-6; D possibly corresponds to TRBD1 (6 bases). The CDR3 is 14 residues long. The V gene's germline CDR1 is SGHTA and CDR2 FQGNSA. V was clipped by 1 base and J by 10 bases, with 11 bases between them. In nucleotides, the CDR3 is TGTGCCAGCAGCTTAGTGGGGGCGGAATCACCCCTCCACTTT. It codes for CASSLVGAESPLHF.

This rearrangement joins TRBV29-1 to TRBJ1-1, with D perhaps TRBD1 (5 bases). Germline V lookup: CDR1 SQVTM, CDR2 ANQGSEA. The CDR3 loop spans 13 amino acids. With 7 bases removed from V and 0 bases from J, the gap between germline ends came to 12 bases. The CDR3 region has the DNA TGCAGCGGAGAAGGACATTTGAACACTGAAGCTTTCTTT. As protein: CSGEGHLNTEAFF.

The chain carries TRBV7-2 and TRBJ2-7; no definite D call. This CDR3 is built from 13 residues. The V end was cut by 1 base, the J end by 2 bases, with 6 bases between. From germline, CDR1 is SGHTA and CDR2 FQGNSA. The CDR3 coding sequence is TGTGCCAGCAGCTTAGGGGCACCCTACGAGCAGTACTTC. Its translation: CASSLGAPYEQYF.

The CDR3 bases are TGTGCCAGCAAAATGAGGGAGACTAATGAAAAACTGTTTTTT. This gives the protein CASKMRETNEKLFF. The gene calls are TRBV2 and TRBJ1-4; the D is unclear. From germline, CDR1 is SNHLY and CDR2 FYNNEI. The CDR3 has 14 amino acids. The V end lost 7 bases, the J end lost 2 bases, and 11 bases lay between the germline ends.

As DNA, the CDR3 is TGTGCCAGCCCGGACCCGGAGGGGACTGAAGCTTTCTTT. This encodes CASPDPEGTEAFF. This sequence joins TRBV6-5 and TRBJ1-1; TRBD1 might be the D (5 bases). This CDR3 is built from 13 residues. The germline V and J ends were trimmed by 8 bases and 5 bases, with 15 bases remaining between them. The V gene's germline CDR1 is MNHEY and CDR2 SVGAGI.

The V call is TRBV6-1, the J call TRBJ1-1, with TRBD1 as a possible D gene (5 bases). The CDR3 is made up of 15 amino acids. The V end was cut by 3 bases, the J end by 4 bases, with 15 bases between. Germline CDR1 MNHNS, CDR2 SASEGT. CDR3 loop: CASSDPGGRSTEAFF. CDR3 sequence (DNA): TGTGCCAGCAGTGACCCCGGGGGTAGGAGCACTGAAGCTTTCTTT.

The CDR3 spells CASTQQGVEAFF. The DNA of the CDR3 is TGCGCCAGCACCCAACAGGGGGTCGAAGCTTTCTTT. This rearrangement joins TRBV10-2 to TRBJ1-1, with TRBD1 matching 8 bases. Germline-derived CDR1 and CDR2 are WSHSY and SAAADI. V gave up 7 bases and J gave up 8 bases; unmatched junction bases: 6. This CDR3 has 12 residues.

The CDR3 DNA reads TGTGCCAGCTCACCGGCTGGTGCTGGTGGCAATCAGCCCCAGCATTTT. Its protein is CASSPAGAGGNQPQHF. This chain links TRBV18 with TRBJ1-5; D gene unclear. V lost 3 bases to trimming and J lost 2 bases, with 14 bases between them. The CDR3 contains 16 residues. In germline, CDR1 is KGHSH, CDR2 LQKENI.

This chain uses TRBV10-3 with TRBJ1-3; D unclear. The germline V and J ends were trimmed by 0 bases and 6 bases, with 6 bases remaining between them. Germline CDR1 reads ENHRY; CDR2 reads SYGVKD. The CDR3 spans 13 residues. CDR3: CAISESRENTIYF. The CDR3 nucleotides read TGTGCCATCAGTGAGTCGAGGGAAAACACCATATATTTT.

The chain's CDR3 is CASSLTGEGITEAFF. CDR3 nucleotide sequence: TGCGCCAGCAGCTTGACGGGGGAAGGAATCACTGAAGCTTTCTTT. V and J are TRBV5-1 and TRBJ1-1; possibly TRBD1 for D (5 bases). The V gene lost 1 base and the J gene lost 4 bases, with 14 bases spanning the gap. The germline V gene encodes CDR1 SGHRS and CDR2 YFSETQ. The CDR3 length is 15 residues.